These 32 T cell receptor beta chains were sequenced from one sample in a study of blood T cell repertoires in COVID-19. Sequencing was performed with immunoSEQ multiplex PCR; in TCRdb, only in-frame clones are kept and a portion is missing. The table lists some 160,000 clones, roughly 74% of them singletons. Source material: peripheral blood. These receptors all come from an elderly woman with acute or convalescent COVID-19.

CDR3 sequence reads: CASSNRGYSNQPQHF. CDR3 nucleotides: TGTGCCAGCAGTAACAGGGGTTATAGCAATCAGCCCCAGCATTTT. This chain uses TRBV27 with TRBJ1-5; TRBD1 aligns across 7 bases. CDR3 length: 15 residues. Germline V gene lookup returns CDR1 MNHEY and CDR2 SMNVEV (reference sequence). The V segment lost 5 bases and the J segment 0 bases; nucleotides outside the gene matches: 4.

To note about this clone: One junction end does not reproduce the germline sequence, and a read error may be involved. This chain connects TRBV7-6 to TRBJ2-7, with D perhaps matching TRBD2 (6 bases). Looked up from germline, CDR1 is SGHVS and CDR2 is FNYEAQ. This CDR3 has 16 residues. Written as DNA, the CDR3 is TGTGCCAGCAACTTAGGGCCGGCTAGCGCTTCCTACGAGCAGTACTTC. This codes for CASNLGPASASYEQYF. Full variable domain (outside the CDR3, taken from reference TRBV7-6 and TRBJ2-7): GAGVSQSPRYKVTKRGQDVALRCDPISGHVSLYWYRQALGQGPEFLTYFNYEAQQDKSGLPNDRFSAERPEGSISTLTIQRTEQRDSAMYRCASNLGPASASYEQYFGPGTRLTVT.

The V call is TRBV5-1, the J call TRBJ2-4, with 10 nucleotides matching TRBD2. The length of the CDR3 is 16 residues. J gave up 9 bases and V 4 bases, and 13 bases lay outside the gene matches. Germline lookup yields CDR1 SGHRS and CDR2 YFSETQ. The CDR3 sequence: CASSPLAGARLGIQYF. In DNA, the CDR3 is TGCGCCAGCAGCCCTCTAGCGGGGGCCCGGTTAGGCATTCAGTACTTC.

The V and J genes are TRBV30 and TRBJ1-2, with 12 positions matching TRBD1. Trimming took 5 bases from V and 3 from J; bases not matched to a gene: 13. The CDR3 contains 17 residues. The V gene's germline CDR1 is GTSNPN and CDR2 SVGIG (reference sequence). The CDR3 DNA reads TGTGCCTGGGGGCCGTTCAGCGGGACAGGGGGCGACTATGGCTACACCTTC. Translation: CAWGPFSGTGGDYGYTF.

The chain joins TRBV5-1 to TRBJ1-2; possibly TRBD1 for D (5 bases). Trimming shortened V by 1 base and J by 3 bases, and 10 bases separated the two germline ends. This CDR3 region has 14 residues. The germline V gene encodes CDR1 SGHRS and CDR2 YFSETQ. CDR3 residues: CASSLLEGYYGYTF. CDR3 sequence (DNA): TGCGCCAGCAGCTTGTTGGAGGGGTACTATGGCTACACCTTC.

This chain connects TRBV28 to TRBJ2-1; a weak D match, TRBD1 (6 bases). Germline values: CDR1 MDHEN, CDR2 SYDVKM. The ends were cut back, 3 bases at V and 8 bases at J, with 17 bases in the middle. The CDR3 loop spans 15 amino acids. The CDR3 here is CASSFGTMQNDEQFF. The DNA for the CDR3 is TGTGCCAGCAGTTTCGGGACAATGCAAAACGATGAGCAGTTCTTC. The complete variable domain, with remaining parts taken from reference TRBV28 and TRBJ2-1, reads DVKVTQSSRYLVKRTGEKVFLECVQDMDHENMFWYRQDPGLGLRLIYFSYDVKMKEKGDIPEGYSVSREKKERFSLILESASTNQTSMYLCASSFGTMQNDEQFFGPGTRLTVL.

This clone was picked up a small number of times. J is TRBJ2-2 and V is TRBV6-5, with TRBD2 identical over 10 bases. V lost 8 bases, J lost 3 bases, and 3 bases stayed unmatched. CDR1 and CDR2 from the germline V gene are MNHEY and SVGAGI. The CDR3 loop spans 14 amino acids. The CDR3 DNA is TGTGCCAGCCGAGGACTAGCGGACACCGGGGAGCTGTTTTTT. It yields the protein CASRGLADTGELFF.

V usage is TRBV19 and J usage is TRBJ2-7; D remains unclear. The CDR3 is 16 amino acids. Germline V CDR1 and CDR2: LNHDA, SQIVND (reference sequence). Trimming shortened V by 5 bases and J by 0 bases, and 17 bases separated the two germline ends. The CDR3 loop reads CASSSRGRLSSYEQYF. CDR3 nucleotides: TGTGCCAGTAGTTCCCGCGGCCGTCTAAGCTCCTACGAGCAGTACTTC.

V gene TRBV7-3 combines with J gene TRBJ1-1, with TRBD1 as a possible D gene (5 bases). The CDR3 runs 14 residues. V was trimmed by 2 bases and J by 1 base, leaving 8 bases between them. Germline V CDR1 and CDR2: SGHTA, FQGTGA. DNA for the CDR3: TGTGCCAGCAGCTTATCGACAGCGAACACTGAAGCTTTCTTT. It yields the protein CASSLSTANTEAFF.

This clone was observed a handful of times. The gene calls are TRBV27 and TRBJ1-1, with 7 positions matching TRBD1. Germline CDR1 reads MNHEY; CDR2 reads SMNVEV (reference sequence). V shed 5 bases, J shed 4 bases, and the junction held 10 bases outside the gene matches. The CDR3 has 15 amino acids. The DNA of the CDR3 is TGTGCCAGCAGTGCCCGTTACAGGGGAACCACTGAAGCTTTCTTT. It yields the protein CASSARYRGTTEAFF.

This clone was detected only a few times. This rearrangement joins TRBV30 to TRBJ1-5; TRBD1 agrees at 7 bases. The J segment lost 9 bases and the V segment lost 0 bases, leaving 8 bases of the junction unmatched. Germline V gene sequence: CDR1 GTSNPN, CDR2 SVGIG (reference sequence). The CDR3 is 14 amino acids. The CDR3 sequence: CAWSVGGFPGPQHF. For the CDR3, the DNA is TGTGCCTGGAGTGTAGGGGGCTTCCCGGGGCCCCAGCATTTT.

The chain employs TRBV30 and TRBJ1-1; perhaps TRBD1 as D (6 bases). V was cut by 3 bases and J by 3 bases, with 8 bases left in between. Germline V gene sequence: CDR1 GTSNPN, CDR2 SVGIG (reference sequence). The CDR3 runs to 12 residues. The CDR3 DNA reads as TGTGCCTGGAGGGACAGCTACACTGAAGCTTTCTTT. Its protein product is CAWRDSYTEAFF.

The chain couples TRBV5-1 to TRBJ1-6; unclear D gene. The germline V and J ends were trimmed by 5 bases and 5 bases, with 11 bases remaining between them. Germline V gives CDR1 SGHRS, CDR2 YFSETQ. CDR3 length: 14 amino acids. CDR3 region: CASRIQADNSPLHF. The CDR3 DNA reads TGCGCCAGCAGAATCCAGGCCGATAATTCACCCCTCCACTTT.

The gene calls are TRBV6-5 and TRBJ1-2, with TRBD1 matching 8 bases. The CDR3 is 15 amino acids. Looked up from germline, CDR1 is MNHEY and CDR2 is SVGAGI. Losses at the gene ends were 4 bases for V and 8 bases for J; bases not matched to a gene: 12. The CDR3 sequence: CASSFEGQGARGYTF. CDR3 nucleotide sequence: TGTGCCAGCAGTTTCGAGGGCCAGGGGGCGCGGGGCTACACCTTC.

This rearrangement joins TRBV28 to TRBJ2-7; no firm D call. Germline V gene sequence: CDR1 MDHEN, CDR2 SYDVKM. There are 12 residues in the CDR3. The ends were cut back, 3 bases at V and 2 bases at J, with 5 bases in the middle. CDR3: CASSFLTYEQYF. The DNA for the CDR3 is TGTGCCAGCAGTTTTCTTACCTACGAGCAGTACTTC.

This chain uses TRBV25-1 with TRBJ2-1, with D perhaps matching TRBD2 (5 bases). This CDR3 contains 14 residues. Trimming removed 5 bases from V and 9 bases from J, with 17 bases in between. CDR1 is MGHDK, CDR2 SYGVNS, per germline. The CDR3 region is CASSRSGDSPEQFF. The CDR3 DNA reads TGTGCCAGCAGTCGCTCCGGGGATAGCCCTGAGCAGTTCTTC.

This clone was seen more than once but under ten times. The V gene is TRBV7-8, the J gene TRBJ2-5; 7 bases fit TRBD2. Germline lookup yields CDR1 SGHVS and CDR2 FQNEAQ. J was trimmed by 5 bases and V by 3 bases; bases with no gene match: 6. This CDR3 region has 14 residues. DNA for the CDR3: TGTGCCAGCAGCTTCCCCGGGGGGATGGAGACCCAGTACTTC. This translates into CASSFPGGMETQYF. Using reference TRBV7-8 and TRBJ2-5 for the parts outside the CDR3, the full variable domain is GAGVSQSPRYKVAKRGQDVALRCDPISGHVSLFWYQQALGQGPEFLTYFQNEAQLDKSGLPSDRFFAERPEGSVSTLKIQRTQQEDSAVYLCASSFPGGMETQYFGPGTRLLVL.

The rearrangement joins TRBV3-1 (or the pseudogene TRBV3-2) to TRBJ2-2; D perhaps matches TRBD1 (5 bases). The CDR3 is 14 residues long. V lost 4 bases and J 1 base, leaving 7 bases between the germline ends. Germline loops: CDR1 LGHDT, CDR2 YNNKEL (reference sequence). This CDR3 is CASSLGQNTGELFF. The CDR3 DNA reads TGTGCCAGCAGCCTCGGACAGAACACCGGGGAGCTGTTTTTT.

The chain combines TRBV6-6 with TRBJ1-2; D uncertain. Germline V gene data show CDR1 as MNHNY and CDR2 as SVGAGI (reference sequence). Between the trimmed V and J ends, which lost 5 bases and 4 bases, there was a span of 14 bases. The CDR3 totals 14 residues. DNA for the CDR3: TGTGCCAGCAGTCCAGAGACAATAGGCTATGGCTACACCTTC. It translates to CASSPETIGYGYTF.

Concerning this clone itself: The sample has other DNA sequences that encode this CDR3 too. The chain employs TRBV30 and TRBJ1-5, with D perhaps TRBD1 (6 bases). This CDR3 contains 13 residues. The V end lost 1 base, the J end lost 4 bases, and 8 bases lay between the germline ends. The V gene's germline CDR1 is GTSNPN and CDR2 SVGIG (reference sequence). The CDR3 DNA follows: TGTGCCTGGAGTGGGCAGGGGAATCAGCCCCAGCATTTT. Protein sequence: CAWSGQGNQPQHF.

The chain couples TRBV2 to TRBJ2-7; D might be TRBD1 (6 bases). This CDR3 region has 14 residues. Germline-derived CDR1 and CDR2 are SNHLY and FYNNEI. Trimming pared 8 bases from V and 3 bases from J, leaving 17 bases between. The chain's CDR3 is CASHRTARGYEQYF. CDR3 nucleotides: TGTGCCAGCCACCGGACAGCCCGTGGCTACGAGCAGTACTTC. Full variable domain (missing parts from reference TRBV2 and TRBJ2-7): EPEVTQTPSHQVTQMGQEVILRCVPISNHLYFYWYRQILGQKVEFLVSFYNNEISEKSEIFDDQFSVERPDGSNFTLKIRSTKLEDSAMYFCASHRTARGYEQYFGPGTRLTVT.

J is TRBJ2-7 and V is TRBV5-1; 10 bases fit TRBD2. Germline loops: CDR1 SGHRS, CDR2 YFSETQ. V trimming: 0 bases; J trimming: 2 bases; junction bases outside the gene matches: 2. The CDR3 is made up of 15 amino acids. The CDR3 sequence: CASSLVLAGTYEQYF. The DNA of the CDR3 is TGCGCCAGCAGCTTGGTACTAGCGGGGACCTACGAGCAGTACTTC.

The chain has TRBV5-4 and TRBJ2-3, with 13 bases matching TRBD2. Germline assignment: CDR1 SGHNT and CDR2 YYREEE (reference sequence). V dropped 0 bases and J dropped 1; count of bases not matched to a gene: 2. The CDR3 runs to 17 residues. The CDR3: CASSLGGLAGGTDTQYF. The CDR3 coding sequence is TGTGCCAGCAGCTTGGGTGGACTAGCGGGAGGCACAGATACGCAGTATTTT.

The chain employs TRBV27 and TRBJ2-1; 12 bases are a match to TRBD1. Per germline, CDR1 MNHEY and CDR2 SMNVEV (reference sequence). The CDR3 extends over 15 amino acids. Trimming cost V 5 bases and J 9 bases; bases outside gene matches: 8. CDR3 protein: CASSGGQGAFGEQFF. The CDR3, as DNA: TGTGCCAGCAGTGGGGGACAGGGGGCGTTCGGTGAGCAGTTCTTC.

This chain connects TRBV2 to TRBJ1-5, with TRBD1 matching 10 bases. CDR1 SNHLY and CDR2 FYNNEI come from the germline V gene. The CDR3 has 16 amino acids. Germline trimming cut 6 bases from V and 2 bases from J; bases unmatched to any gene: 7. The chain's CDR3 is CASRPGQGSGNQPQHF. In DNA, the CDR3 is TGTGCCAGCAGACCGGGACAGGGGTCTGGCAATCAGCCCCAGCATTTT.

The gene calls are TRBV6-5 and TRBJ2-3; TRBD1 agrees at 7 bases. The CDR3 length is 13 residues. The V and J ends lost 9 bases and 6 bases, in that order; junction bases with no gene match: 9. Germline V CDR1 and CDR2: MNHEY, SVGAGI. The CDR3 reads CASWTGFADTQYF. CDR3 coding DNA: TGTGCCAGTTGGACAGGCTTCGCGGATACGCAGTATTTT.

V and J are TRBV4-1 and TRBJ2-3; 10 bases are shared with TRBD1. The J segment lost 2 bases and the V segment lost 4 bases, leaving 9 bases of the junction unmatched. This CDR3 comprises 17 residues. Germline V lookup: CDR1 MGHRA, CDR2 YSYEKL. CDR3 sequence reads: CASSRGQGVALTDTQYF. CDR3 bases: TGCGCCAGCAGCCGAGGACAGGGGGTGGCCCTCACAGATACGCAGTATTTT.

This clone was seen more than once but under ten times. The rearrangement joins TRBV11-2 to TRBJ2-1, with a possible D match to TRBD1 (6 bases). Trimming removed 3 bases at V and 3 bases at J, with 15 bases between. There are 16 residues in the CDR3. Germline assignment: CDR1 SGHAT and CDR2 FQNNGV. The CDR3 bases are TGTGCCAGCAGCTTGGCCCCCGGGACACTCTACAATGAGCAGTTCTTC. It codes for CASSLAPGTLYNEQFF. Full variable domain (outside the CDR3, taken from reference TRBV11-2 and TRBJ2-1): EAGVAQSPRYKIIEKRQSVAFWCNPISGHATLYWYQQILGQGPKLLIQFQNNGVVDDSQLPKDRFSAERLKGVDSTLKIQPAKLEDSAVYLCASSLAPGTLYNEQFFGPGTRLTVL.

This sequence joins TRBV6-5 and TRBJ2-1; 8 bases map to TRBD1. The V gene end was trimmed by 6 bases and the J gene end by 6 bases; junction bases not matched to a gene: 1. The CDR3 runs 12 residues. The germline V gene has CDR1 MNHEY and CDR2 SVGAGI. CDR3 sequence: CASRDRVNEQFF. In DNA, the CDR3 is TGTGCCAGCAGGGACAGGGTCAATGAGCAGTTCTTC.

This chain links TRBV2 with TRBJ1-1; 9 bases fit TRBD1. Per the germline V gene, CDR1 is SNHLY and CDR2 is FYNNEI. The CDR3 spans 13 residues. With V trimmed by 8 bases and J by 7 bases, 8 bases remained unmatched. CDR3 nucleotides: TGTGCCAGCGGTAGGACAGGGGAATTTGAAGCTTTCTTT. It translates to CASGRTGEFEAFF. The variable domain in full, completed from reference TRBV2 and TRBJ1-1, reads EPEVTQTPSHQVTQMGQEVILRCVPISNHLYFYWYRQILGQKVEFLVSFYNNEISEKSEIFDDQFSVERPDGSNFTLKIRSTKLEDSAMYFCASGRTGEFEAFFGQGTRLTVV.

The chain carries TRBV4-1 and TRBJ2-2, with 7 bases lining up with TRBD1. With V trimmed by 1 base and J by 2 bases, 7 bases remained unmatched. The CDR3 contains 17 residues. The V gene's germline CDR1 is MGHRA and CDR2 YSYEKL. CDR3 bases: TGCGCCAGCAGCCAAGTTTACCGGGACAGCAACACCGGGGAGCTGTTTTTT. This translates into CASSQVYRDSNTGELFF.

The chain is built from TRBV9 and TRBJ1-1; no clear D gene. Germline V CDR1 and CDR2: SGDLS, YYNGEE. Trimming took off 4 bases at V and 1 base at J, with 14 bases between the two ends. There are 15 residues in the CDR3. CDR3 nucleotides: TGTGCCAGCAGCCACGGTTTAGAGGGGAACACTGAAGCTTTCTTT. Its translation: CASSHGLEGNTEAFF.